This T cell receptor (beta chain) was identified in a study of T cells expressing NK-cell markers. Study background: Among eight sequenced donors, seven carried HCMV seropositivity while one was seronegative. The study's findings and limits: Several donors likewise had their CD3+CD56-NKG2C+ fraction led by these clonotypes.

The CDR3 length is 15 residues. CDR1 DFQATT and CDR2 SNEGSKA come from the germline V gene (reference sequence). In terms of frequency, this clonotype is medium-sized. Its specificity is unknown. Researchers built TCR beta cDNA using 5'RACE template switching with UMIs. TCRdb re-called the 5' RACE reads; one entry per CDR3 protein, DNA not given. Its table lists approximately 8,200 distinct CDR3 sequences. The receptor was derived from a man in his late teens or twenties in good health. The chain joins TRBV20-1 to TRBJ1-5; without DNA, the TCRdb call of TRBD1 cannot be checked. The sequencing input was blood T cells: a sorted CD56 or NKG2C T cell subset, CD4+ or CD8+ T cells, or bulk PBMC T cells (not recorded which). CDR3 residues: CSARDRPLGGQPQHF.